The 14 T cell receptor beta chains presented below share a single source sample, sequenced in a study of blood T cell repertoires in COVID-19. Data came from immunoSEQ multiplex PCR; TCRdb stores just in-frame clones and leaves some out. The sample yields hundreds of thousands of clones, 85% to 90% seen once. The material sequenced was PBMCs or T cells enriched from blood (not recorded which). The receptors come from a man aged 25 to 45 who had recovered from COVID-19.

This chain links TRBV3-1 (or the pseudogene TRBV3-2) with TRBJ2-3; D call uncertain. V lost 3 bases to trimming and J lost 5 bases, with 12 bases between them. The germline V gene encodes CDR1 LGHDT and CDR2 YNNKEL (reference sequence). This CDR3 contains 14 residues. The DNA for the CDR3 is TGTGCCAGCAGCCAGAGCGTCCCGGGAGATACGCAGTATTTT. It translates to CASSQSVPGDTQYF.

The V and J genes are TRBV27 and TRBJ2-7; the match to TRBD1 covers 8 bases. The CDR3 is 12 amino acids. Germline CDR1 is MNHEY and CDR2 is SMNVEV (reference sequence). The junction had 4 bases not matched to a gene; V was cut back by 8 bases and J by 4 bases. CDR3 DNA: TGTGCCAGCGGCTACAGGGGGTACGAGCAGTACTTC. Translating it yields CASGYRGYEQYF.

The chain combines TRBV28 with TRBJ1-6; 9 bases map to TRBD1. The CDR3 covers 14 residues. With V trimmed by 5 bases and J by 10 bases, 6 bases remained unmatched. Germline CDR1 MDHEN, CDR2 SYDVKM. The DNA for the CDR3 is TGTGCCAGCAGTGGGGGACAGGGAGAATCACCCCTCCACTTT. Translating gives CASSGGQGESPLHF.

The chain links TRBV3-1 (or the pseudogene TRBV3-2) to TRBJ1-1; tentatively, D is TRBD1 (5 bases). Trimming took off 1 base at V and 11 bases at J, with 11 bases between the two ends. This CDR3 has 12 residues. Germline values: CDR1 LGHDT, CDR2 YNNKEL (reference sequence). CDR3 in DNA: TGTGCCAGCAGCCAAGTCACAGGCTGGGCTTTCTTT. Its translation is CASSQVTGWAFF.

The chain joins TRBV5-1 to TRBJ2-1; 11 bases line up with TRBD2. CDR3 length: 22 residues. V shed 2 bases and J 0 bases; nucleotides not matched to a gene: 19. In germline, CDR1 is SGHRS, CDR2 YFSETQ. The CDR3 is CASSFGDKPGLAVPSSYNEQFF. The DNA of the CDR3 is TGCGCCAGCAGCTTCGGCGATAAACCGGGACTAGCGGTACCAAGCTCCTACAATGAGCAGTTCTTC.

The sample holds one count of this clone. The CDR3 DNA is TGTGCCAGCAGTGATTGGGACTACTCCTACAATGAGCAGTTCTTC. Residues: CASSDWDYSYNEQFF. This rearrangement joins TRBV2 to TRBJ2-1; 7 bases are shared with TRBD2. V lost 3 bases, J lost 0 bases, and 2 bases stayed unmatched. The CDR3 contains 15 residues. Germline CDR1 reads SNHLY; CDR2 reads FYNNEI.

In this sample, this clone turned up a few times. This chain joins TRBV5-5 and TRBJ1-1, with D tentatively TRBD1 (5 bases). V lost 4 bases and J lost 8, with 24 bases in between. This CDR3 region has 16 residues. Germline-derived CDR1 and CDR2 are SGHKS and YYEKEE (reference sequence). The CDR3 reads CASSGSTMGPNGEAFF. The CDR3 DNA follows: TGTGCCAGCAGCGGATCGACGATGGGGCCAAACGGGGAAGCTTTCTTT.

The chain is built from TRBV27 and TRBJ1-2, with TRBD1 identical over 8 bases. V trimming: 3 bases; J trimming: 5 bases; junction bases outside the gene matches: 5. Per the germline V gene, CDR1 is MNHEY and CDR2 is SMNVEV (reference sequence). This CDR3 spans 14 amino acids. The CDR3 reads CASSLGTGPYGYTF. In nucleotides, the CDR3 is TGTGCCAGCAGTTTGGGGACAGGACCTTATGGCTACACCTTC.

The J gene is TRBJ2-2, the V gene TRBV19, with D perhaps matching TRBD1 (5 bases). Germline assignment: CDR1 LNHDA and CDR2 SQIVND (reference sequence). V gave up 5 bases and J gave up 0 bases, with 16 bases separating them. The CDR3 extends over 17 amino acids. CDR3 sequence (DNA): TGTGCCAGTAGTCTCCCTTGGACACAGACGAACACCGGGGAGCTGTTTTTT. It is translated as CASSLPWTQTNTGELFF.

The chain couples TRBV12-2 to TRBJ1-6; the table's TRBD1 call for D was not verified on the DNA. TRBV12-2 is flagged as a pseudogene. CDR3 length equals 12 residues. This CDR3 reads CASHRNNSPLHF. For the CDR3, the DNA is TGTGCAAGTCACAGGAACAATTCACCCCTCCACTTT.

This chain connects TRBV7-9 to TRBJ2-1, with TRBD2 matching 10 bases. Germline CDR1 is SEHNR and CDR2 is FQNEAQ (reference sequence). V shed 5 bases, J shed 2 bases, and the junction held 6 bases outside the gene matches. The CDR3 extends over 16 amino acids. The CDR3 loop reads CASSPPSGSAYNEQFF. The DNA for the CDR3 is TGTGCCAGCAGCCCTCCTAGCGGGAGCGCCTACAATGAGCAGTTCTTC.

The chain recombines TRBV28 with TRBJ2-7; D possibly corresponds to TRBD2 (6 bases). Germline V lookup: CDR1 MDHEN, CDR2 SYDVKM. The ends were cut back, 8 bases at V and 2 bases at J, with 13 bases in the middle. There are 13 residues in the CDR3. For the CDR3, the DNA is TGTGCCAGCCAATCAGCGGGCCCCTACGAGCAGTACTTC. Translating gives CASQSAGPYEQYF.

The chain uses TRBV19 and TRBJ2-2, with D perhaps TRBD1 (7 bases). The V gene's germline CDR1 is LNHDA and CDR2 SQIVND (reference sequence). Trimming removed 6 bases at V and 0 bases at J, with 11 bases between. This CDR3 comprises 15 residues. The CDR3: CASRFRGANTGELFF. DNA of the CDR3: TGTGCCAGTAGATTCAGGGGGGCGAACACCGGGGAGCTGTTTTTT.

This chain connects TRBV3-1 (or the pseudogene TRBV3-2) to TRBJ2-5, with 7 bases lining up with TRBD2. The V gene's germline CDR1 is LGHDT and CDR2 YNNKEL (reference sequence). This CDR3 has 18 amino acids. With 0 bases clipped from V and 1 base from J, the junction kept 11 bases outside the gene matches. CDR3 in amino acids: CASSQDPALAETQETQYF. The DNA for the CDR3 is TGTGCCAGCAGCCAAGACCCTGCGCTAGCGGAGACCCAAGAGACCCAGTACTTC.